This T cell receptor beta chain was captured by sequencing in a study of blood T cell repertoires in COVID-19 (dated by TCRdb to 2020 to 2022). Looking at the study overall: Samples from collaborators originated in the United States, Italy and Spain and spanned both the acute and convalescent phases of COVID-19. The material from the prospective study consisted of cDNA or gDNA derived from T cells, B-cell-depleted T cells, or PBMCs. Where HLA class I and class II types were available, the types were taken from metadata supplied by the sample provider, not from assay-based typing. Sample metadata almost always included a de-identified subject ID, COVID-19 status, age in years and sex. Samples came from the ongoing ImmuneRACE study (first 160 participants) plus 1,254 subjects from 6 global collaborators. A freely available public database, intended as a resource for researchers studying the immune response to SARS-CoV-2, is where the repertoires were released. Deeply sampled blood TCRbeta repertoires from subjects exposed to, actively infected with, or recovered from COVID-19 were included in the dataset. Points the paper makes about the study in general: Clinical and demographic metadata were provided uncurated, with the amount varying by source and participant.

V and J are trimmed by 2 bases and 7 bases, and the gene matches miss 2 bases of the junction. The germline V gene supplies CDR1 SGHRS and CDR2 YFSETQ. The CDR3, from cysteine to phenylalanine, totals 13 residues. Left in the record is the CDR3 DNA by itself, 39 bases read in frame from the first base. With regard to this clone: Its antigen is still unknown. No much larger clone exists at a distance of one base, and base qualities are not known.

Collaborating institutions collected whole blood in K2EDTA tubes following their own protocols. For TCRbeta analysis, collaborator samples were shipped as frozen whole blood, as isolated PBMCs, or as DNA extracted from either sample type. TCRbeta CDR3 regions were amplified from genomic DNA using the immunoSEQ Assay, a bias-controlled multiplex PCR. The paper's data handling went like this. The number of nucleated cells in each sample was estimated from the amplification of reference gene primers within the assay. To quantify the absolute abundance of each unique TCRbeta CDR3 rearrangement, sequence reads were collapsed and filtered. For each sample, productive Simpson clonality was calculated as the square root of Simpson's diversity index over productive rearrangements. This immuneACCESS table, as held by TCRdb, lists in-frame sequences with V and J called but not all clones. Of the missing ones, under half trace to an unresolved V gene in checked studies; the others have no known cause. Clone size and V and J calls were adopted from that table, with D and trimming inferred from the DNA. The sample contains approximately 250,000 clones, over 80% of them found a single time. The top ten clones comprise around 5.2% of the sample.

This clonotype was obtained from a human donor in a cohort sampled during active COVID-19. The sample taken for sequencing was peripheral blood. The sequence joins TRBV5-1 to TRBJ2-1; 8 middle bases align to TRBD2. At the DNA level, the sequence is TGCGCCAGCAGCTTAGGGACTAGTAATGAGCAGTTCTTC. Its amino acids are CASSLGTSNEQFF.